This T cell receptor (beta chain) was documented in a study of patients and donors after allogeneic stem cell transplantation. TCRdb independently ran MiXCR on the RT-PCR reads; one entry per CDR3 protein. The sample consists of about 230,000 distinct CDR3 sequences, roughly an eighth of them appearing once. This CDR3 comprises 10 residues. Germline loops: CDR1 LGHNT, CDR2 FRNRAP. The V and J ends lost 11 bases and 5 bases, in that order; junction bases with no gene match: 0. This clonotype was observed a few times. The chain is built from TRBV12-5 and TRBJ2-1; 7 bases map to TRBD2. The origin of this receptor is a human donor who was either an allogeneic HSCT recipient or a stem cell or donor lymphocyte infusion donor (not recorded which). It is not recorded whose cells these are; they may come from a transplant donor. Material for sequencing was blood, either unsorted or a sorted T cell fraction (not recorded which). CDR3 bases: TGTGCTGGGGGGGACAATGAGCAGTTCTTC. This gives the protein CAGGDNEQFF.